This T cell receptor beta chain derives from a study of Ad26.COV2.S vaccination and SARS-CoV-2 variants. For the study at large: The trial was COV1001 and the donor's arm was Ad26.COV2.S. Study outcomes and limitations: Substantial breadth was reported for post-vaccination spike-specific CD8+ and CD4+ T cells.

V trimming: 5 bases; J trimming: 1 base; junction bases outside the gene matches: 7. Germline CDR1 and CDR2: SEHNR and FQNEAQ (reference sequence). The CDR3 runs 15 residues. TCRdb's table, derived via immunoSEQ multiplex PCR, lists solely in-frame clones and lacks some. The table shows roughly 400,000 clones, with about 92% occurring only once. Treatment denoted: some 20 received Ad26.COV2.S at low or high dose, single or two shots; 5 received placebo; per-sample allocation not given. Day 63 after the first injection of vaccine or placebo was the sampling time. Recruitment in Boston yielded a donor of adult age, 18-55 years. This clone was observed a handful of times. What it recognizes is unknown.

The TCR comes from a person aged 18-60 years who received the Ad26.COV2.S COVID-19 vaccine or a placebo. Source: peripheral blood, taken in a trial of Ad26.COV2.S vaccine versus placebo. The gene calls are TRBV7-9 and TRBJ1-2; 7 positions agree with TRBD1. CDR3 protein: CASSPRTGLNYGYTF. The CDR3 nucleotides are TGTGCCAGCAGCCCGAGGACAGGTCTTAACTATGGCTACACCTTC. The full variable domain, with the rest looked up from reference TRBV7-9 and TRBJ1-2, is DTGVSQNPRHKITKRGQNVTFRCDPISEHNRLYWYRQTLGQGPEFLTYFQNEAQLEKSRLLSDRFSAERPKGSFSTLEIQRTEQGDSAMYLCASSPRTGLNYGYTFGSGTRLTVV.